These 17 T cell receptor beta chains were sequenced from one sample in a study of molecular identifiers for immune sequencing clone quantification. Each CDR3 protein gets one entry after TCRdb re-called the PCR reads with MiXCR. The sample consists of around 480,000 distinct CDR3 sequences, roughly 24% of them appearing once. The source material was naive CD8+ T cells from blood, with Jurkat cell RNA spiked in. As to subset: FACS-sorted CD8+CD4-CCR7+CD45RA+ naive T cells. These TCRs come from a human donor in good health. Some libraries in this study had Jurkat cell RNA spiked in.

There are many counts of this clonotype. The rearrangement links TRBV20-1 to TRBJ2-2; possibly TRBD1 for D (5 bases). The V and J ends lost 3 bases and 3 bases respectively, with 11 bases between them. The CDR3 covers 14 residues. Per germline, CDR1 DFQATT and CDR2 SNEGSKA (reference sequence). CDR3 bases: TGCAGTGCTAGTGAGGACAAGTACACCGGGGAGCTGTTTTTT. Protein product: CSASEDKYTGELFF.

CDR3 sequence reads: CASSPPGQDHEQYF. CDR3 DNA: TGTGCCAGCAGCCCGCCGGGACAGGATCACGAGCAGTACTTC. The chain has TRBV5-3 and TRBJ2-7; TRBD1 matches 8 bases. TRBV5-3 belongs to the ORF category, with a function that is uncertain. V dropped 8 bases and J dropped 5; count of bases not matched to a gene: 12. This CDR3 contains 14 residues.

Many counts were recorded for this clonotype. For the CDR3, the DNA is TGCAGCGTTGAAGAGGTGCTGATAGGCGAGCAGTACTTC. Translation: CSVEEVLIGEQYF. V usage is TRBV29-1 and J usage is TRBJ2-7, with no clear D. Germline V gene sequence: CDR1 SQVTM, CDR2 ANQGSEA. CDR3 length: 13 residues. V was trimmed by 0 bases and J by 6 bases, leaving 12 bases between them.

This clonotype came up a few times. The chain joins TRBV10-2 to TRBJ2-5; TRBD2 is a possible D gene (5 bases). CDR3 size: 12 residues. The germline gives CDR1 WSHSY, CDR2 SAAADI. Trimming shortened V by 4 bases and J by 3 bases, and 6 bases separated the two germline ends. CDR3 loop: CASSAGKETQYF. The CDR3 DNA sequence: TGCGCCAGCAGTGCGGGAAAAGAGACCCAGTACTTC.

At least ten counts were recorded for this clonotype. V is TRBV2 and J is TRBJ2-4, with 7 positions matching TRBD1. The germline CDR1 and CDR2 sequences are SNHLY and FYNNEI. V trimming: 5 bases; J trimming: 0 bases; junction bases outside the gene matches: 13. The CDR3 runs to 18 residues. This CDR3 reads CASSYTGTEELAKNIQYF. The DNA for the CDR3 is TGTGCCAGCAGTTACACCGGGACAGAAGAGTTAGCCAAAAACATTCAGTACTTC.

This clonotype was observed a few times. The gene calls are TRBV7-9 and TRBJ1-3; D is perhaps TRBD1 (6 bases). Trimming stripped 8 bases from V and 0 bases from J, with 11 bases between. The CDR3 is made up of 14 amino acids. The germline gives CDR1 SEHNR, CDR2 FQNEAQ (reference sequence). CDR3 region: CASGDTNSGNTIYF. DNA of the CDR3: TGTGCCAGCGGGGACACCAACTCTGGAAACACCATATATTTT.

This sequence joins TRBV12-3 or TRBV12-4 and TRBJ2-5; D may be TRBD2 (5 bases). Trimming pared 9 bases from V and 8 bases from J, leaving 13 bases between. CDR3 length: 11 residues. CDR3 nucleotide sequence: TGTGCCAGTTTTAGCGCAGAAACCCAGTACTTC. It translates to CASFSAETQYF.

This clonotype was seen at least ten times. The V gene is TRBV6-2 or TRBV6-3, the J gene TRBJ2-4; D is tentatively TRBD1 or TRBD2 (5 bases each). V dropped 6 bases and J dropped 0 bases, with 15 bases sitting between them. Germline CDR1 MNHEY, CDR2 SVGEGT. The CDR3 totals 16 residues. CDR3 loop: CASSPAGTAAKNIQYF. As DNA, the CDR3 is TGTGCCAGCAGCCCTGCCGGGACGGCAGCCAAAAACATTCAGTACTTC.

The chain couples TRBV7-9 to TRBJ2-5, with D tentatively TRBD2 (5 bases). Germline V gene data show CDR1 as SEHNR and CDR2 as FQNEAQ (reference sequence). Trimming left V 3 bases short and J 0 bases short, with 11 bases between. This CDR3 comprises 15 residues. The CDR3 spells CASSFRTLYQETQYF. The CDR3 region has the DNA TGTGCCAGCAGCTTTAGGACTTTGTACCAAGAGACCCAGTACTTC.

This clonotype was observed a few times. The chain combines TRBV28 with TRBJ2-1; D is unresolved. Between the trimmed V and J ends, which lost 6 bases and 12 bases, there was a span of 18 bases. The germline V gene encodes CDR1 MDHEN and CDR2 SYDVKM. The CDR3 has 13 residues. The CDR3 sequence: CASSPTPDHGQFF. The CDR3 DNA reads TGTGCCAGCAGCCCGACCCCGGACCACGGGCAGTTCTTC.

The J gene is TRBJ2-7, the V gene TRBV6-1; D is unresolved. The germline V and J ends were trimmed by 6 bases and 6 bases, with 6 bases remaining between them. This CDR3 is built from 10 residues. In germline, CDR1 is MNHNS, CDR2 SASEGT. CDR3 protein: CASSGFEQYF. CDR3 bases: TGTGCCAGCAGCGGGTTCGAGCAGTACTTC.

The rearrangement links TRBV7-9 to TRBJ1-1; 12 nucleotides agree with TRBD1. V was pared by 5 bases and J by 4 bases, with 5 bases of the junction left unmatched. Germline lookup yields CDR1 SEHNR and CDR2 FQNEAQ (reference sequence). CDR3 length: 15 amino acids. Written as DNA, the CDR3 is TGTGCCAGCAGCCCGGGACAGGGGGCGGTCACTGAAGCTTTCTTT. Protein sequence: CASSPGQGAVTEAFF.

This clonotype was observed once. A clone one base away is much larger, so this may be a read error. The chain links TRBV20-1 to TRBJ1-2, with D perhaps matching TRBD1 (5 bases). The CDR3 has 15 amino acids. Germline values: CDR1 DFQATT, CDR2 SNEGSKA (reference sequence). In DNA, the CDR3 is TGCAGTGCTACCCCCTCGGGGGTTGCCAACTGTGGCTACACCTTC. Its translation is CSATPSGVANCGYTF.

This clonotype was seen at least ten times. The chain is built from TRBV12-3 or TRBV12-4 and TRBJ1-1, with 7 bases fitting TRBD1. Germline trimming cut 6 bases from V and 5 bases from J; bases unmatched to any gene: 9. This CDR3 has 14 residues. The CDR3 sequence is CASSLTGFGTEAFF. Here the CDR3 DNA reads TGTGCCAGCAGCCTGACAGGGTTTGGAACTGAAGCTTTCTTT.

This chain connects TRBV4-1 to TRBJ1-5; D is ambiguous. This CDR3 is built from 14 residues. Per the germline V gene, CDR1 is MGHRA and CDR2 is YSYEKL. The germline V and J ends were trimmed by 0 bases and 4 bases, with 7 bases remaining between them. CDR3 DNA: TGCGCCAGCAGCCAAGATCGATGGAATCAGCCCCAGCATTTT. Translation: CASSQDRWNQPQHF.

The rearrangement uses TRBV9 and TRBJ1-1; 7 bases map to TRBD1. This CDR3 region has 16 residues. Germline trimming cut 2 bases from V and 4 bases from J; bases unmatched to any gene: 11. Germline CDR1 and CDR2: SGDLS and YYNGEE. The CDR3, as DNA: TGTGCCAGCAGCGTCGCTCGGGACAGTACTCGCACTGAAGCTTTCTTT. Protein product: CASSVARDSTRTEAFF.

The chain links TRBV2 to TRBJ2-2, with TRBD1 identical over 11 bases. V trimming: 1 base; J trimming: 4 bases; junction bases outside the gene matches: 5. The CDR3 is 17 amino acids. Germline V gives CDR1 SNHLY, CDR2 FYNNEI. The chain's CDR3 is CASSEDRTGGLTGELFF. DNA of the CDR3: TGTGCCAGCAGTGAAGATAGGACAGGGGGCCTCACCGGGGAGCTGTTTTTT.